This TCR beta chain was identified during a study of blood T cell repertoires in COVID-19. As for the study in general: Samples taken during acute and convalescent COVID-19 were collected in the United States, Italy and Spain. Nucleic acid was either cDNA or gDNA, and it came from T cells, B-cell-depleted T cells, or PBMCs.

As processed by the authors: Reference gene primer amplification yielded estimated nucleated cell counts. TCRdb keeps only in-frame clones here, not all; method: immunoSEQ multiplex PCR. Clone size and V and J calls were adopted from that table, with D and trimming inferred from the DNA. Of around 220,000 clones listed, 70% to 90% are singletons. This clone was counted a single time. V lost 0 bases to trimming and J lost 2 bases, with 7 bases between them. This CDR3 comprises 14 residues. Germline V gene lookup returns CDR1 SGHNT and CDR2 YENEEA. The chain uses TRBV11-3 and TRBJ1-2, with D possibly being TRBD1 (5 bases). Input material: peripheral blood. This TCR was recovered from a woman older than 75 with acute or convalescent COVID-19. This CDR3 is CASSLDQGNYGYTF. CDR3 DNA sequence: TGTGCCAGCAGCTTAGATCAGGGAAACTATGGCTACACCTTC.